The source of this TCR beta chain is a study of blood T cell repertoires in COVID-19. Assay: immunoSEQ multiplex PCR; the TCRdb copy retains only in-frame clones and omits some. The profile shows 200,000 to 250,000 clones, about four fifths of them singletons. CDR1 is SGHDT, CDR2 YYEEEE, per germline. The length of the CDR3 is 16 residues. Trimming at V came to 4 bases and at J to 3 bases, leaving 8 bases not matched to a gene. Participants spanned ages about 18 to 95 years and resided in about two dozen US areas. Among Cohort 3 donors, those recovered had two negative PCRs, clearance, or symptom resolution.

The receptor comes from a man in his fifties or sixties who had recovered from COVID-19. V usage is TRBV5-6 and J usage is TRBJ1-3, with 9 bases fitting TRBD1. Input material: PBMCs or T cells enriched from blood (not recorded which). CDR3 loop: CASSLLQGADGNTIYF. In nucleotides, the CDR3 is TGTGCCAGCAGCCTATTACAGGGGGCGGATGGAAACACCATATATTTT.